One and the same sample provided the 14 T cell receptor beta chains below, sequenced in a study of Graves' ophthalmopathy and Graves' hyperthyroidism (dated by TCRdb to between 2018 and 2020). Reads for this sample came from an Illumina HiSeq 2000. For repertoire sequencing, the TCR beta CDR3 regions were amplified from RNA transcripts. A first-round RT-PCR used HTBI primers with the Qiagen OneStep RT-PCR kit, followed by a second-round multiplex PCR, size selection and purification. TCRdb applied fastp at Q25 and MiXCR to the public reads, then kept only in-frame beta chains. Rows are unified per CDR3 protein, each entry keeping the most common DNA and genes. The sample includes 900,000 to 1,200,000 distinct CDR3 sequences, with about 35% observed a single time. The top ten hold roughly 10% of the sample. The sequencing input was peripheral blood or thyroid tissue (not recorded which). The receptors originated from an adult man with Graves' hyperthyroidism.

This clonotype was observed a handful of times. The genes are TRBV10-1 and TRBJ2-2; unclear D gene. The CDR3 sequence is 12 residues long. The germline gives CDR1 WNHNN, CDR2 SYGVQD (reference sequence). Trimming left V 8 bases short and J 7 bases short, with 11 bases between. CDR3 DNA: TGCGCCAGCGGTCCTCGGATCGGGGAGCTGTTTTTT. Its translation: CASGPRIGELFF.

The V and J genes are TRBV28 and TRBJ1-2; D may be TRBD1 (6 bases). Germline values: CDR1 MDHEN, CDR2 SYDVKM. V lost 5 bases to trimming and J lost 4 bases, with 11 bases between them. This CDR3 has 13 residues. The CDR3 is CASSAGQLYGYTF. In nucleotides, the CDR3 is TGTGCCAGCAGTGCCGGACAGCTCTATGGCTACACCTTC.

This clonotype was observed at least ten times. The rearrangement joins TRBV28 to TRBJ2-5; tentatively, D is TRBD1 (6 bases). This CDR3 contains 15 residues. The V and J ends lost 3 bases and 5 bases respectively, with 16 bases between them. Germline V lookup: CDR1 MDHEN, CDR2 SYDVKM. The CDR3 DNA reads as TGTGCCAGCAGTTTGACACAGGGCCTCGGCGAGACCCAGTACTTC. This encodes CASSLTQGLGETQYF.

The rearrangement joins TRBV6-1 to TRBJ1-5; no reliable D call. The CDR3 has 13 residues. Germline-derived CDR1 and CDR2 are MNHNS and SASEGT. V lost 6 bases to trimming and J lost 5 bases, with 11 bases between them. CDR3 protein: CASRAGTHQPQHF. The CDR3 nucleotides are TGTGCCAGCAGGGCAGGCACCCATCAGCCCCAGCATTTT.

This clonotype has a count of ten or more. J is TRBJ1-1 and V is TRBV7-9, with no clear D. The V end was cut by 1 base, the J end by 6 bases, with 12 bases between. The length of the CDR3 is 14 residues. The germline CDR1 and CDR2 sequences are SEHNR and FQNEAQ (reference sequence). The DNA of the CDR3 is TGTGCCAGCAGCTTAGTTGGTGGACCGGCTGAAGCTTTCTTT. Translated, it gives CASSLVGGPAEAFF.

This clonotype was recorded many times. CDR3: CSVAQGQSTEAFF. The CDR3 DNA reads TGCAGCGTCGCCCAGGGACAGAGCACTGAAGCTTTCTTT. This chain links TRBV29-1 with TRBJ1-1; 7 positions match TRBD1. The CDR3 length is 13 residues. Trimming removed 6 bases from V and 4 bases from J; junction bases left unmatched: 8. Germline CDR1 SQVTM, CDR2 ANQGSEA.

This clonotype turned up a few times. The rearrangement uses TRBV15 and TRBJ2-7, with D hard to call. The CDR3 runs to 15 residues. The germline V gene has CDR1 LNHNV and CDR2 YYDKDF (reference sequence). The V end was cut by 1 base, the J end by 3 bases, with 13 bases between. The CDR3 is CATSRVGVAGYEQYF. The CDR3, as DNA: TGTGCCACCAGCAGAGTTGGGGTGGCTGGCTACGAGCAGTACTTC.

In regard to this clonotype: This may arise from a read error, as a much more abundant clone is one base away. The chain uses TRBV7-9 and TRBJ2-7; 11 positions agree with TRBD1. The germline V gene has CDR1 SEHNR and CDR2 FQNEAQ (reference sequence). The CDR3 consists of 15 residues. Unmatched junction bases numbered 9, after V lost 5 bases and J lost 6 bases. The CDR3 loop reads CASSAPDRGHIEQYF. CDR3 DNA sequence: TGTGCCAGCAGCGCCCCGGACAGGGGGCATATCGAGCAGTACTTC.

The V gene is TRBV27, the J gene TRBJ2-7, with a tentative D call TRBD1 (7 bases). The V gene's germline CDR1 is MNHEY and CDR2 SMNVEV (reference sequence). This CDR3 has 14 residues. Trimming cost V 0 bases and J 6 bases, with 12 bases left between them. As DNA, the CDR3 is TGTGCCAGCAGTTTATCGGAGGGGGCTCGCGAGCAGTACTTC. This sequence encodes CASSLSEGAREQYF.

CDR3 region: CASRSGTLTYEQYF. CDR3 DNA sequence: TGCGCCAGCCGCTCCGGGACACTCACCTACGAGCAGTACTTC. The chain links TRBV5-1 to TRBJ2-7, with D perhaps TRBD1 (6 bases). Germline V gives CDR1 SGHRS, CDR2 YFSETQ. Trimming took off 7 bases at V and 2 bases at J, with 16 bases between the two ends. CDR3 length equals 14 residues.

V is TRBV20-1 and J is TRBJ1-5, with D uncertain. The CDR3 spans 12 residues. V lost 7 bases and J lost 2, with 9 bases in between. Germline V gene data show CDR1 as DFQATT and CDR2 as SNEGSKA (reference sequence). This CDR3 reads CSERTGNQPQHF. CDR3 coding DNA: TGCAGTGAAAGGACGGGCAATCAGCCCCAGCATTTT.

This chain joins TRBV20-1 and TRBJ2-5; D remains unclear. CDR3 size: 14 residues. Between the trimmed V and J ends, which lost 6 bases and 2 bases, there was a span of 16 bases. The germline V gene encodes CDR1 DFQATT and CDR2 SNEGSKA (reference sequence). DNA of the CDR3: TGCAGTGCGAGGACGTTAAAGGAACAAGAGACCCAGTACTTC. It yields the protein CSARTLKEQETQYF.

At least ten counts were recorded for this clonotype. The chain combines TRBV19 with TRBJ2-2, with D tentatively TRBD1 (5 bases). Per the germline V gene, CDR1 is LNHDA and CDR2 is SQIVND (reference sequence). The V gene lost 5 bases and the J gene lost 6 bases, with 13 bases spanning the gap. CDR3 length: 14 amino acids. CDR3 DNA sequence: TGTGCCAGTAGTCAACTCGGACAAGCCGGGGAGCTGTTTTTT. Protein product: CASSQLGQAGELFF. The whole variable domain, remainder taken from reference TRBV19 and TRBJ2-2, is DGGITQSPKYLFRKEGQNVTLSCEQNLNHDAMYWYRQDPGQGLRLIYYSQIVNDFQKGDIAEGYSVSREKKESFPLTVTSAQKNPTAFYLCASSQLGQAGELFFGEGSRLTVL.

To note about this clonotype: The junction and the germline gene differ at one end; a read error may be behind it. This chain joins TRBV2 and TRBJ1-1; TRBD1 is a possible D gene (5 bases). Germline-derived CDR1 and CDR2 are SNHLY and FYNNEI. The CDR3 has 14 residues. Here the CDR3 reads CTSSLDVTLGVAFF. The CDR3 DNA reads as TGTACCAGCAGTTTGGACGTTACCCTGGGGGTAGCTTTCTTT.